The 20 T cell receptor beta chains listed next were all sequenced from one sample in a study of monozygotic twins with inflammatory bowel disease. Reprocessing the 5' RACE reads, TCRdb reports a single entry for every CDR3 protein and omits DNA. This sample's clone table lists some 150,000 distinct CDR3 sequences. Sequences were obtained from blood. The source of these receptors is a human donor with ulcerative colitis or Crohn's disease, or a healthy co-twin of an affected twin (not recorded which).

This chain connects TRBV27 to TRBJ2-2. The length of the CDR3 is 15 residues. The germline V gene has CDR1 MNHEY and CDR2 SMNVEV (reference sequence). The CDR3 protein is CASSLLGADTGELFF.

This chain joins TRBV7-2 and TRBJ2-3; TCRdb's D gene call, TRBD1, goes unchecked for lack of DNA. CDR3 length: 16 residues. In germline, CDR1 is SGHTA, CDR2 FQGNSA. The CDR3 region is CASSPKGGDRTDTQYF.

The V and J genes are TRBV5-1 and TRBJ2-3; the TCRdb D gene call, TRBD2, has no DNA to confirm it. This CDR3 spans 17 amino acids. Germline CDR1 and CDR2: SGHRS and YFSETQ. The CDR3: CASSLDTSGRAADTQYF.

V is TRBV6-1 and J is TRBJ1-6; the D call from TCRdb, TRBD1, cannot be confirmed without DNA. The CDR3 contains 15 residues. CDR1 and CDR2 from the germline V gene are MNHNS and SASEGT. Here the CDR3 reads CASSRRGNNNSPLHF.

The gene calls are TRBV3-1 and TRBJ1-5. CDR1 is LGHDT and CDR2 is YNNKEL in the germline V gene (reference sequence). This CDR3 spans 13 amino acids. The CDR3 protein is CASSQDSHQPQHF.

The chain's CDR3 is CSVEAGRGSYNEQFF. The rearrangement links TRBV29-1 to TRBJ2-1; the TCRdb call, TRBD1, lacks DNA for checking. Per the germline V gene, CDR1 is SQVTM and CDR2 is ANQGSEA. This CDR3 comprises 15 residues.

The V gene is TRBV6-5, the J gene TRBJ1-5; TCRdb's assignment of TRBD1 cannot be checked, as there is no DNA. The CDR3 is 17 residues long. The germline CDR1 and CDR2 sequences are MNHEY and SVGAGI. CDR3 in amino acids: CASSYDRATPYNQPQHF.

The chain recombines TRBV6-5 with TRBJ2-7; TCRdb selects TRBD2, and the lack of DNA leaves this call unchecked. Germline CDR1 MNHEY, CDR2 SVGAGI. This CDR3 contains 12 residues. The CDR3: CAAGRGTYEQYF.

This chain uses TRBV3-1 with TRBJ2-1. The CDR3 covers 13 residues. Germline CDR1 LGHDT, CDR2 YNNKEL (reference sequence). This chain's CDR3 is CASSQAIIGEQFF.

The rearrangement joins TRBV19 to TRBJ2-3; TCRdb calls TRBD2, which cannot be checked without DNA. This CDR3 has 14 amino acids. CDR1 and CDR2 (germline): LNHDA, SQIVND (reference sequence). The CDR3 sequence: CASKTSGSSDTQYF.

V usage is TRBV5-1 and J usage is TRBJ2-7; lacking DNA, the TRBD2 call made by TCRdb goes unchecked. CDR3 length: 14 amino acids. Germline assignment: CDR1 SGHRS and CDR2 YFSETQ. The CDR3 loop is CASSFGGGESEQYF.

The CDR3 protein is CASSYPGTNTGELFF. The chain joins TRBV5-1 to TRBJ2-2; TCRdb picks TRBD2, but there is no DNA to check that call. This CDR3 is built from 15 residues. CDR1 SGHRS and CDR2 YFSETQ come from the germline V gene.

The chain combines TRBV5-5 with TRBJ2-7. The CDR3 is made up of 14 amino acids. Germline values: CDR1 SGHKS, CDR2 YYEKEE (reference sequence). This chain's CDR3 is CASSPTGATYEQYF.

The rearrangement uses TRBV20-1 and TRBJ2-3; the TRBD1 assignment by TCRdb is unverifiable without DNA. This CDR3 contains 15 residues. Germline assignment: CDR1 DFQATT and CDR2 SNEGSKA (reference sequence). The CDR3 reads CSANSGQGNTDTQYF.

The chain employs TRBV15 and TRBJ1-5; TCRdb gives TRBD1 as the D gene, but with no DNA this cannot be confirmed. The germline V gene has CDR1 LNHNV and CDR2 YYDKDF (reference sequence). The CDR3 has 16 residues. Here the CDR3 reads CATSSPQGTTSQPQHF.

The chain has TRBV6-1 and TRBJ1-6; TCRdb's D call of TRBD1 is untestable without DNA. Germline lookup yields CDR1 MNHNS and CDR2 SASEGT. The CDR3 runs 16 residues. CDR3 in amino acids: CASRSLRQLYNSPLHF.

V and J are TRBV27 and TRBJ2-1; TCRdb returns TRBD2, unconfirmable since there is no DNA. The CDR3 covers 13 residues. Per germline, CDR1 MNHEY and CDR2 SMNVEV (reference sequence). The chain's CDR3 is CASRASGRNEQFF.

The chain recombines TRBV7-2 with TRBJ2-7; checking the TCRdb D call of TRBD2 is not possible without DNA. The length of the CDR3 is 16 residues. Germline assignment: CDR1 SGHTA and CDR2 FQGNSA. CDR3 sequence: CASSDQWEGRRYEQYF.

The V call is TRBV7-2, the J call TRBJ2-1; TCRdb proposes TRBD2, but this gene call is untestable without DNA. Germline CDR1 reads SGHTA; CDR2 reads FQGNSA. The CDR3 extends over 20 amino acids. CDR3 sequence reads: CASSLALNGLAGSSYNEQFF.

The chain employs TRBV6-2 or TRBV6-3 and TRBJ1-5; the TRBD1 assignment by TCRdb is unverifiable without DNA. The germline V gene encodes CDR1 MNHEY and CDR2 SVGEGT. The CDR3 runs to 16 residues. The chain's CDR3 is CASRPPGQENNQPQHF.